The 3 T cell receptor beta chains in this list originate from one sample, sequenced in a study of blood T cell repertoires in COVID-19 (dated by TCRdb to about 2020). Library generation was performed with the immunoSEQ multiplex PCR assay. TCRdb stores this immuneACCESS table with in-frame sequences only. Part of the clones is absent; in the studies checked, under half of the shortfall reflects unresolved V genes, and no reason is known for the rest. The sample records fewer than 100,000 clones, roughly three quarters of which are singletons. Of the sample, 24% falls within the top ten clones. The material sequenced was peripheral blood. All receptors derive from a human donor in a cohort sampled during active COVID-19.

The chain is built from TRBV14 and TRBJ2-1; 7 nucleotides agree with TRBD2. The V and J ends lost 6 bases and 7 bases, in that order; junction bases with no gene match: 9. The CDR3 runs 14 residues. Germline V gene sequence: CDR1 SGHDN, CDR2 FVKESK. The CDR3 loop reads CASRLTGGWNEQFF. The CDR3, as DNA: TGTGCCAGCAGATTGACGGGAGGTTGGAATGAGCAGTTCTTC.

The chain carries TRBV19 and TRBJ2-1; the match to TRBD1 covers 11 bases. With V trimmed by 1 base and J by 5 bases, 10 bases remained unmatched. The germline V gene has CDR1 LNHDA and CDR2 SQIVND (reference sequence). This CDR3 contains 18 residues. CDR3: CASSIVGSGQGVNNEQFF. CDR3 nucleotide sequence: TGTGCCAGTAGTATAGTGGGATCGGGACAGGGGGTGAACAATGAGCAGTTCTTC.

This chain links TRBV11-2 with TRBJ2-3; D unclear. The length of the CDR3 is 12 residues. V dropped 6 bases and J dropped 2 bases, with 6 bases sitting between them. Germline values: CDR1 SGHAT, CDR2 FQNNGV. The CDR3, as DNA: TGTGCCAGCAGTAAAGCCACAGATACGCAGTATTTT. Amino acid sequence: CASSKATDTQYF.